These T cell receptor beta chains were read from a single sample in a study of T cell responses to AZD1222 COVID-19 vaccine. The protocol was immunoSEQ multiplex PCR, while the TCRdb copy is restricted to in-frame clones and leaves out a portion. The sample contains under 60,000 clones, about 81% of which appear only once. The starting material was peripheral blood, obtained on day 0 of AZD1222 vaccination. The receptors were gathered from an adult in good health. The CDR3 runs from the conserved cysteine through the conserved F or W. D genes are given only for firm matches. Size tells how often a clone was seen (once, few, many) or the class of an expanded clone, and some rows leave it out.

J gene,V gene,clone size,D gene,CDR3 protein,CDR3 DNA
TRBJ1-3,TRBV11-2,.,TRBD1,CASSLEIWARRTGSGNTIYF,TGTGCCAGCAGCTTAGAAATTTGGGCGAGGAGGACAGGGTCTGGAAACACCATATATTTT
TRBJ2-7,TRBV23-1,.,TRBD1,CASSQSKGGLYYEQYF,TGCGCCAGCAGTCAATCGAAAGGGGGCCTTTACTACGAGCAGTACTTC
TRBJ1-2,TRBV3-1/TRBV3-2,.,.,CASSQADIGYTF,TGTGCCAGCAGCCAAGCCGACATTGGCTACACCTTC
TRBJ1-2,TRBV29-1,.,.,CSVGEAGGYTF,TGCAGCGTTGGAGAGGCGGGAGGCTACACCTTC
TRBJ1-2,TRBV5-1,.,TRBD1,CASSLARTGSISGYTF,TGCGCCAGCAGCTTGGCCCGGACAGGGTCGATCAGTGGCTACACCTTC
TRBJ2-4,TRBV15,.,.,CATSRGGSLAKNIQYF,TGTGCCACCAGCAGAGGTGGGTCTCTAGCCAAAAACATTCAGTACTTC
TRBJ1-1,TRBV14,.,.,CASSPPGMNTEAFF,TGTGCCAGCAGCCCACCGGGGATGAACACTGAAGCTTTCTTT
TRBJ2-1,TRBV3-1/TRBV3-2,.,TRBD2,CASRRASGSWSSYNEQFF,TGTGCCAGCAGGCGGGCTAGCGGGAGTTGGAGCTCCTACAATGAGCAGTTCTTC
TRBJ1-4,TRBV19,.,.,CASSIGGVGEKLFF,TGTGCCAGTAGTATCGGGGGAGTGGGTGAAAAACTGTTTTTT
TRBJ1-4,TRBV6-1,.,.,CASSEGGWAEKLFF,TGTGCCAGCAGTGAAGGGGGTTGGGCTGAAAAACTGTTTTTT
TRBJ2-7,TRBV5-1,.,.,CASSTGQQYF,TGCGCCAGCAGCACCGGGCAGCAGTACTTC
TRBJ1-1,TRBV2,.,.,CASSYTTMNTEAFF,TGTGCCAGCAGTTACACCACGATGAACACTGAAGCTTTCTTT
TRBJ2-4,TRBV11-2,.,.,CASSLMPTGAKNIQYF,TGTGCCAGCAGCTTAATGCCCACCGGGGCCAAAAACATTCAGTACTTC
TRBJ2-2,TRBV10-1,.,.,CASSADFSSPTGELFF,TGCGCCAGCAGTGCCGACTTTTCTAGCCCCACCGGGGAGCTGTTTTTT
TRBJ1-4,TRBV6-5,.,TRBD1,CATTQGTANEKLFF,TGTGCCACTACGCAGGGGACAGCAAATGAAAAACTGTTTTTT
TRBJ1-3,TRBV19,.,.,CASSKEVTIYF,TGTGCCAGTAGTAAGGAGGTCACCATATATTTT
TRBJ1-1,TRBV18,.,TRBD1,CASSPQDREAFF,TGTGCCAGCTCACCACAGGACAGGGAAGCTTTCTTT
TRBJ1-5,TRBV6-5,.,.,CASSLSRGNQPQHF,TGTGCCAGCAGTTTATCCCGCGGCAATCAGCCCCAGCATTTT
TRBJ2-7,TRBV6-5,.,TRBD2,CASSLNSGAYEQYF,TGTGCCAGCAGCCTCAACAGCGGGGCCTACGAGCAGTACTTC
TRBJ1-2,TRBV2,once,TRBD1,CASSVKQGLVYGYTF,TGTGCCAGCAGTGTAAAACAGGGGCTGGTCTATGGCTACACCTTC
TRBJ1-5,TRBV24-1,.,TRBD1,CATSDSGQGWGQPQHF,TGTGCCACCAGTGATTCTGGACAGGGATGGGGTCAGCCCCAGCATTTT
TRBJ1-5,TRBV6-2/TRBV6-3,.,.,CASSPVQVRQPQHF,TGTGCCAGCAGCCCCGTCCAGGTGCGGCAGCCCCAGCATTTT
TRBJ2-7,TRBV9,once,TRBD1,CASSFGQGLTDHEQYF,TGTGCCAGCAGCTTTGGACAGGGTTTGACAGACCACGAGCAGTACTTC
TRBJ2-4,TRBV5-1,few,TRBD1,CASSVPGTGEFLAKNIQYF,TGCGCCAGCAGCGTGCCCGGGACAGGGGAATTCCTAGCCAAAAACATTCAGTACTTC
TRBJ2-5,TRBV24-1,.,TRBD2,CATGAGGRSETQYF,TGTGCCACCGGGGCGGGCGGGAGAAGCGAGACCCAGTACTTC
TRBJ1-4,TRBV6-5,few,.,CASSRTVNEKLFF,TGTGCCAGCAGCAGGACAGTTAATGAAAAACTGTTTTTT
TRBJ1-5,TRBV6-1,.,.,CASSEARTVNQPQHF,TGTGCCAGCAGTGAAGCGCGGACAGTTAATCAGCCCCAGCATTTT
TRBJ1-5,TRBV4-1,.,.,CASSQDPAGYQPQHF,TGCGCCAGCAGCCAAGATCCGGCAGGGTATCAGCCCCAGCATTTT
TRBJ2-2,TRBV15,once,.,CATSTAAGELFF,TGTGCCACCAGCACAGCCGCCGGGGAGCTGTTTTTT
TRBJ1-4,TRBV7-2,.,.,CASSFFGRQTEEKLFF,TGTGCCAGCAGCTTTTTCGGGAGACAGACGGAGGAAAAACTGTTTTTT
TRBJ2-7,TRBV7-9,.,TRBD1,CASSPWDSQQYF,TGTGCCAGCAGCCCCTGGGACAGCCAGCAGTACTTC
TRBJ1-5,TRBV5-1,.,.,CASSWGRNQPQHF,TGCGCCAGCAGCTGGGGTCGCAATCAGCCCCAGCATTTT
TRBJ1-1,TRBV6-2/TRBV6-3,.,TRBD1,CASSLDRVRTEAFF,TGTGCCAGCAGCCTAGACAGGGTTCGCACTGAAGCTTTCTTT
TRBJ2-3,TRBV6-2/TRBV6-3,.,.,CASSYGVTTDTQYF,TGTGCCAGCAGTTACGGCGTCACCACAGATACGCAGTATTTT
TRBJ1-1,TRBV2,.,.,CASTKDPGTTEAFF,TGTGCCAGCACCAAAGACCCAGGTACCACTGAAGCTTTCTTT
TRBJ1-3,TRBV6-1,.,TRBD1,CASSERDRRGSAPSGNTIYF,TGTGCCAGCAGTGAAAGGGACAGGCGCGGGTCGGCACCCTCTGGAAACACCATATATTTT